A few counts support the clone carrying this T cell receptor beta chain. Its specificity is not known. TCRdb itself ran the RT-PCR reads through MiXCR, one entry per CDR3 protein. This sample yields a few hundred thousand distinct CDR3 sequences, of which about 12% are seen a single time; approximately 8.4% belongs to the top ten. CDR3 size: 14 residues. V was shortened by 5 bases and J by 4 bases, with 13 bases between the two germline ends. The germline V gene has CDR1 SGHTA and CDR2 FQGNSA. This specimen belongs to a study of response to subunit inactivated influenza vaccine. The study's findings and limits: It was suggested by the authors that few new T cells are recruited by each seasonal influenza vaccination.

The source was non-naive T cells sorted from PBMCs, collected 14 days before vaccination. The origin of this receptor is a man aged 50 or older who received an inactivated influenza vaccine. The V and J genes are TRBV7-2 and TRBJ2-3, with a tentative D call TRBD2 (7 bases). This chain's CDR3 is CASSPGGWSDTQYF. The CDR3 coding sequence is TGTGCCAGCAGCCCGGGGGGCTGGTCAGATACGCAGTATTTT.